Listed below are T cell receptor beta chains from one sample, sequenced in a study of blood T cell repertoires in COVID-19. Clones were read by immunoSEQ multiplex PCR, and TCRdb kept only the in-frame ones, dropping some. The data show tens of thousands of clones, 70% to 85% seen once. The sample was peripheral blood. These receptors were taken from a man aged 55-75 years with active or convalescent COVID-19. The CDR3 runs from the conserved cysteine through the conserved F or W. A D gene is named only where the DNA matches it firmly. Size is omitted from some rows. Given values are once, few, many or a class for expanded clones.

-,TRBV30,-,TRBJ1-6,TGTGCCTCCAGTCTCAGCTCCTATAATTCACCCCTCCACTTT,CASSLSSYNSPLHF
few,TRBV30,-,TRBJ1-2,TGTGCCTGGAGAGGGGGGGCAGAGGGCTACACCTTC,CAWRGGAEGYTF
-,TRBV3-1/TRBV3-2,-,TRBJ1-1,TGTGCCAGCAGCCAACTCGGAGACACTGAAGCTTTCTTT,CASSQLGDTEAFF
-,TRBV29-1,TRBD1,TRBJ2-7,TGCAGCGTTGGAACCCCGACAGGGGGCGCTTACGAGCAGTACTTC,CSVGTPTGGAYEQYF
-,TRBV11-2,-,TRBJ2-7,TGTGCCAGCAGCCCTACGACAGGGAGGAACTACGAGCAGTACTTC,CASSPTTGRNYEQYF
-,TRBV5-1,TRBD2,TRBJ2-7,TGCGCCAGCAGCCCCCGGGAGGGACCCTACGAGCAGTACTTC,CASSPREGPYEQYF
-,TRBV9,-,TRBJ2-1,TGTGCCAGCAGCCCCTGGACAGCCTACAATGAGCAGTTCTTC,CASSPWTAYNEQFF
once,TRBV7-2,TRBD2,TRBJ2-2,TGTGCCAGCAGCTTAATGCGGGGGGCCACCGGGGAGCTGTTTTTT,CASSLMRGATGELFF
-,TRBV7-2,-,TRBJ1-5,TGTGCCAGCAGCCTCCGGGTTAACAATCAGCCCCAGCATTTT,CASSLRVNNQPQHF
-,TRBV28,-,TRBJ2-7,TGTGCCAGCAGTTCGTCCGCAGGGGACCCCTACGAGCAGTACTTC,CASSSSAGDPYEQYF
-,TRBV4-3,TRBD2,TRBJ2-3,TGCGCCAGCAGCCAAGCGGGGGGTGGCACAGATACGCAGTATTTT,CASSQAGGGTDTQYF
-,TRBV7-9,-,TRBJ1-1,TGTGCCAGCAGCTTGATCCGGACAAAAACCTATATATTCAACACTGAAGCTTTCTTT,CASSLIRTKTYIFNTEAFF
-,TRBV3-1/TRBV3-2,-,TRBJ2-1,TGTGCCAGCAGCCCCCCATGGAGCTCCTACAATGAGCAGTTCTTC,CASSPPWSSYNEQFF
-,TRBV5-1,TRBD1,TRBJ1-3,TGCGCCAGCAGCTTGGGAGACAGGGGGCAAGGAAACACCATATATTTT,CASSLGDRGQGNTIYF
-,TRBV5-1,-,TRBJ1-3,TGCGCCAGCAGCCCGGGGGGGACGGCAAGCTCTGGAAACACCATATATTTT,CASSPGGTASSGNTIYF
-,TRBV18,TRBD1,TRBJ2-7,TGTGCCAGCAGACCGCCGGGACAGGGGTCCCACGAGCAGTACTTC,CASRPPGQGSHEQYF
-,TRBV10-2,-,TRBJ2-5,TGCGCCAGCGGAGAAAGTGGAAAAGAGACCCAGTACTTC,CASGESGKETQYF
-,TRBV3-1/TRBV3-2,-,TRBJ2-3,TGTGCCAGCAGCCAAGCCGGGGTCGGCACAGATACGCAGTATTTT,CASSQAGVGTDTQYF
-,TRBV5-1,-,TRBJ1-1,TGCGCCAGCAGCCCAAGGACGGGAGGCATGAACACTGAAGCTTTCTTT,CASSPRTGGMNTEAFF
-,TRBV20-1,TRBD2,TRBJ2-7,TGCAGTGCTAGTGGGGGTTGGGCGGGGGATTACGAGCAGTACTTC,CSASGGWAGDYEQYF
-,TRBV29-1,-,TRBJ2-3,TGCAGCGTTGAATCTACAGGGTCAGATACGCAGTATTTT,CSVESTGSDTQYF
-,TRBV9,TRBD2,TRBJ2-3,TGTGCCAGCAGCGTAGGGGGGACTAATACAGATACGCAGTATTTT,CASSVGGTNTDTQYF
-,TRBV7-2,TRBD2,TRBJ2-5,TGTGCCAGCAGCGAGGACCGGACCCACGGGGGGGAGACCCAGTACTTC,CASSEDRTHGGETQYF
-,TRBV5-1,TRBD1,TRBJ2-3,TGCGCCAGCAGCTTACAGGGGGCGAGTTACACAGATACGCAGTATTTT,CASSLQGASYTDTQYF
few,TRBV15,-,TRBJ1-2,TGTGCCACCAGCATCCCCCGAGGTTTAACCTACACCTTC,CATSIPRGLTYTF
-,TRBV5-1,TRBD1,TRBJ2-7,TGCGCCAGCAGCCGGGCCTTTGGACAGGGATCCTACGAGCAGTACTTC,CASSRAFGQGSYEQYF
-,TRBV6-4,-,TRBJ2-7,TGTGCCAGCAGTGACTCTAGCTCCTACGAGCAGTACTTC,CASSDSSSYEQYF
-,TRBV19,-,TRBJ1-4,TGTGCCAGGCGGAGCCACCCTTATGAAAAACTGTTTTTT,CARRSHPYEKLFF
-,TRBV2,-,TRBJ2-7,TGTGCCAGCAGTTTGCAGGGGTACGAGCAGTACTTC,CASSLQGYEQYF
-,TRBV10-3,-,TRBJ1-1,TGTGCCATCAGTTCCAGACAGGCGAACACTGAAGCTTTCTTT,CAISSRQANTEAFF
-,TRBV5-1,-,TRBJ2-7,TGCGCCAGCAGCTTGGAGACGTATTGGGCCGAGCAGTACTTC,CASSLETYWAEQYF
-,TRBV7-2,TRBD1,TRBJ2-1,TGTGCCAGCAGCTTACAACAGGGGGATGAGCAGTTCTTC,CASSLQQGDEQFF
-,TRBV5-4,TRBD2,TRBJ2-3,TGTGCCAGCAGCTTACTAGCGGGGGATACAGATACGCAGTATTTT,CASSLLAGDTDTQYF
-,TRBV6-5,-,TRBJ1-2,TGTGCCAGCAGTTACTCGGTCGGCAGGGGCCGCGATGGCTACACCTTC,CASSYSVGRGRDGYTF
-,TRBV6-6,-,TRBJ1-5,TGTGCCAGCAGTTCAGGGCCTAGCAATCAGCCCCAGCATTTT,CASSSGPSNQPQHF
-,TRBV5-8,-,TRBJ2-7,TGTGCCAGCAGCTCGGGTCTCCCCTACGAGCAGTACTTC,CASSSGLPYEQYF
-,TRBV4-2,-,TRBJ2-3,TGTGCCAGCAGCCAACCCCCCGGGACTGACACAGATACGCAGTATTTT,CASSQPPGTDTDTQYF
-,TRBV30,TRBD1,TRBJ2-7,TGTGCCTGGAGTGTAGGACAGGGCTACGAGCAGTACTTC,CAWSVGQGYEQYF
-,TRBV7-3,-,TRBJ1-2,TGTGCCAGCAGCCTTGGACAAAACTATGGCTACACCTTC,CASSLGQNYGYTF
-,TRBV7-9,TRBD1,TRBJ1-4,TGTGCCAGCAGCGAAACCGGGACAGGGGGAAAACTGTTTTTT,CASSETGTGGKLFF
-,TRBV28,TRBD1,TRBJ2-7,TGTGCCAGCAGATTCGGACAGGGAAACTACGAGCAGTACTTC,CASRFGQGNYEQYF
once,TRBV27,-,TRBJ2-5,TGTGCCAGCAGTTCTAGGGGGAGGGTCGGGGAGACCCAGTACTTC,CASSSRGRVGETQYF
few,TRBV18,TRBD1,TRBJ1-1,TGTGCCAGCGAAGGGACAGGGACCACTGAAGCTTTCTTT,CASEGTGTTEAFF
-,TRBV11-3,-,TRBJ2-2,TGTGCCAGCAGCCCTCAAGGTCGAGGTGCCGGGGAGCTGTTTTTT,CASSPQGRGAGELFF
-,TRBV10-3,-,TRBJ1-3,TGTGCCATCAGTGAGTCCTATTCTGGAAACACCATATATTTT,CAISESYSGNTIYF
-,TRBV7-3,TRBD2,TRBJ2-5,TGTGCCAGCAGCTTAGGGCTAGCGGGGGTAGAGACCCAGTACTTC,CASSLGLAGVETQYF
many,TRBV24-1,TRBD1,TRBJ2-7,TGTGCCACCAGCTCTTCCCGGGACAGGGCCTACGAGCAGTACTTC,CATSSSRDRAYEQYF
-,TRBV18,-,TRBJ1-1,TGTGCCAGCTCACCACGTTCCTACCTCGGTTCGAACACTGAAGCTTTCTTT,CASSPRSYLGSNTEAFF
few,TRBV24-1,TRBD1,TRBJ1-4,TGTGCCACCAGTGAGTGTCCCGGGACAGGGGTTGGGGAAAAACTGTTTTTT,CATSECPGTGVGEKLFF
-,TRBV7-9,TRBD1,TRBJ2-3,TGTGCCAGCAGGGGAGGACAGGGGGTTGGAGATACGCAGTATTTT,CASRGGQGVGDTQYF
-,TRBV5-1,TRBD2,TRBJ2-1,TGCGCCAGCAGCTCGACTAGCGGGGGGCGTGAGCAGTTCTTC,CASSSTSGGREQFF
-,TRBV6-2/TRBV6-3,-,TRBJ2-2,TGTGCCAGCAGTTATCGGCCTTCGCGGCCGAACACCGGGGAGCTGTTTTTT,CASSYRPSRPNTGELFF
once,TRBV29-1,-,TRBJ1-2,TGCAGCGTTGAAATCGTCCCCGGAGCTAACTATGGCTACACCTTC,CSVEIVPGANYGYTF